These T cell receptor beta chains were read from a single sample in a study of shared clonotypes between healthy human individuals. The data were produced by immunoSEQ multiplex PCR, yet TCRdb's version contains in-frame clones alone and is incomplete. The table includes approximately 2,000,000 clones, around 92% detected once. Specimen: naive CD4+ T cells from PBMCs. These receptors were collected from a man aged 18 to 30 in good health. Some clones in this sample may be carry-over from other donors' samples. Both conserved end residues are part of each CDR3. The order of the fields is D gene, V gene, clone size, J gene, CDR3 DNA, CDR3 protein. A D gene is named only where the DNA matches it firmly. Size is omitted from some rows. Given values are once, few, many or a class for expanded clones.

TRBD1	TRBV28	few	TRBJ1-1	TGTGCCAGCAGTCGACAGGGGCGTGAAGCTTTCTTT	CASSRQGREAFF
-	TRBV5-4	-	TRBJ1-1	TGTGCCAGCAGCTGGAAATCTGTTTTGGGCGACACTGAAGCTTTCTTT	CASSWKSVLGDTEAFF
-	TRBV28	-	TRBJ1-2	TGTGCCAGCAGCCGGGCCAACTATGGCTACACCTTC	CASSRANYGYTF
TRBD1	TRBV29-1	-	TRBJ2-3	TGCAGCGTGGCCGGGACAGGGGGCCCAGATACGCAGTATTTT	CSVAGTGGPDTQYF
TRBD1	TRBV29-1	-	TRBJ2-3	TGCAGCGTTCACGGCTGGACAGGGGCAGCCACAGATACGCAGTATTTT	CSVHGWTGAATDTQYF
TRBD1	TRBV15	-	TRBJ2-7	TGTGCCACCAGCAGAGGTCTTTTTGGGACAGCCGAGCAGTACTTC	CATSRGLFGTAEQYF
TRBD2	TRBV27	-	TRBJ2-5	TGTGCCAGCAGCTCCGGGGGAGGGGAGACCCAGTACTTC	CASSSGGGETQYF
-	TRBV18	once	TRBJ2-3	TGTGCCAGCTCAGGCCGGGGCCAGCGGGCTCGATCAGATACGCAGTATTTT	CASSGRGQRARSDTQYF
-	TRBV6-5	-	TRBJ1-5	TGTGCCAGCAGCCCCGGGACGGAGGCCCAGCCCCAGCATTTT	CASSPGTEAQPQHF
-	TRBV7-6	-	TRBJ2-5	TGTGCCAGCAGCCCAGGGAGTGGGGAGACCCAGTACTTC	CASSPGSGETQYF
-	TRBV27	-	TRBJ1-2	TGTGCCAGCAGTTTAAGTTGGTCAGTTTATGGCTACACCTTC	CASSLSWSVYGYTF
-	TRBV5-1	-	TRBJ2-5	TGCGCCAGCAGCCGGGACTTGGAGACCCAGTACTTC	CASSRDLETQYF
-	TRBV7-8	-	TRBJ2-5	TGTGCCAGCAGCCCGACCTTGGGGGGTAGATCAGGCGAGACCCAGTACTTC	CASSPTLGGRSGETQYF
TRBD2	TRBV6-6	-	TRBJ2-1	TGTGCCAGCAGTGCCGGACTAGGGTCGGGCAATGAGCAGTTCTTC	CASSAGLGSGNEQFF
-	TRBV2	-	TRBJ1-4	TGTGCCAGCAGTGGGTGGCGGGGGGTCGGTCTGGAAAAACTGTTTTTT	CASSGWRGVGLEKLFF
-	TRBV7-9	-	TRBJ2-1	TGTGCCAGCGCTAGGGGTAATGAGCAGTTCTTC	CASARGNEQFF
TRBD1	TRBV5-1	-	TRBJ2-7	TGCGCCAGCAGCTCGCGGACAGGGGCCTACGAGCAGTACTTC	CASSSRTGAYEQYF
-	TRBV28	-	TRBJ2-7	TGTGCCAGCAGCCTCGGGACAACGCCCTACGAGCAGTACTTC	CASSLGTTPYEQYF
-	TRBV9	-	TRBJ1-4	TGTGCCAGCAGCGGGGGACCTAATGAAAAACTGTTTTTT	CASSGGPNEKLFF
TRBD1	TRBV29-1	-	TRBJ1-1	TGCAGCGTTCGGGCAACTTCGACAGGGGGAACTGAAGCTTTCTTT	CSVRATSTGGTEAFF
-	TRBV6-6	-	TRBJ2-7	TGTGCCAGCCTCCCAGGAACAGCTCCTGGGAACGAGCAGTACTTC	CASLPGTAPGNEQYF
-	TRBV6-6	few	TRBJ1-5	TGTGCCAGCAGTCAAACACAGCCCCAGCATTTT	CASSQTQPQHF